Here is one TCR beta chain with its context. The CDR3 has 13 amino acids. V shed 8 bases, J shed 5 bases, and the junction held 10 bases outside the gene matches. Germline V gene data show CDR1 as GTSNPN and CDR2 as SVGIG (reference sequence). Random hexamers primed reverse transcription of about 0.5 to 1 ug RNA. TCRdb re-derived calls from the immunoSEQ multiplex PCR reads in MiXCR, one entry per CDR3 protein. The repertoire has more than 100,000 distinct CDR3 sequences, roughly 96% of them found once; the top ten carry roughly 0.12%. The source of the sample is a study of CD8 T cells in Susac syndrome. Sequencing of TCR beta was undertaken in CD8+ and CD4+ T cells derived from blood.

The receptor comes from a human donor in good health. Sequencing input: CD4+ T cells from PBMCs. The J gene is TRBJ2-7, the V gene TRBV30; 9 bases are a match to TRBD2. CDR3 region: CALSLAGFDEQYF. The CDR3 DNA reads TGTGCCCTGAGTCTAGCGGGATTCGACGAGCAGTACTTC.